The 3 T cell receptor beta chains below all came from one sample that was sequenced in a study of CD8+CD57+ T cells in acquired aplastic anemia. The template for TCR beta VDJ and CDR3 sequence profiling was genomic DNA. TCRdb fed the reads into MiXCR, producing one record per CDR3 protein. The sample lists roughly 160,000 distinct CDR3 sequences; 55% to 75% were seen once. Sequencing was done on a sample of sorted CD4+, CD8+, or CD8+CD57+ T cells (not recorded which) from PBMCs. All receptors come from a human donor in good health.

Turning to this clonotype: No conserved phenylalanine or tryptophan ends this CDR3, so it is likely a read error. V and J are TRBV18 and TRBJ1-2; 7 nucleotides align to TRBD1. The germline V gene has CDR1 KGHSH and CDR2 LQKENI. The V gene end was trimmed by 6 bases and the J gene end by 4 bases; junction bases not matched to a gene: 5. The CDR3 totals 13 residues. DNA of the CDR3: TGTGCCAGCTCGGGGACAGAGAGCTATGGCTACACCTCC. Its translation: CASSGTESYGYTS.

This clonotype was recorded many times. This chain uses TRBV25-1 with TRBJ2-2, with TRBD2 identical over 10 bases. Looked up from germline, CDR1 is MGHDK and CDR2 is SYGVNS. The CDR3 consists of 17 residues. The junction had 7 bases not matched to a gene; V was cut back by 3 bases and J by 3 bases. CDR3 coding DNA: TGTGCCAGCAGTGACCCCGGGACTAGCGAGGACACCGGGGAGCTGTTTTTT. Encoded protein: CASSDPGTSEDTGELFF.

The chain couples TRBV9 to TRBJ2-2, with 7 bases that match TRBD1. V dropped 5 bases and J dropped 8; count of bases not matched to a gene: 12. This CDR3 spans 15 amino acids. Per the germline V gene, CDR1 is SGDLS and CDR2 is YYNGEE. CDR3 amino acids: CASRRGHRGMGELFF. The CDR3 nucleotides read TGTGCCAGCAGAAGAGGGCACAGGGGAATGGGGGAGCTGTTTTTT.